This TCR beta chain was recovered during a study of neurological immune-mediated disorders (dated by TCRdb to the late 2010s). At the level of the whole study: Using UMI-based sequencing, the study compared peripheral blood TCR-beta repertoires from patients with HTLV-I-associated myelopathy (HAM/TSP), patients with multiple sclerosis, and healthy controls. Alongside PBMC samples, the set of fewer than 110 TCR-beta libraries contained longitudinal samples, technical triplicates, and paired CD4+ and CD8+ T-cell subsets that had been sorted. Longitudinal HAM/TSP donors and healthy donors each had 3 time-points at intervals of about 3-45 months. The cohort included about 66 subjects: approximately 14 with HAM/TSP, approximately 34 with multiple sclerosis, and approximately 20 healthy controls. Results the study describes overall, beyond this receptor: No identical CDR3 amino acid sequences were found to be shared among expanded clones across subjects, suggesting that TCR-beta repertoires were private in all groups. TCR clonal expansion was highest in HAM/TSP patients and lowest in MS patients, with MS patients falling below even healthy controls.

This clonotype appeared many times. The clone's antigen remains unknown. One base away there is no much larger clone; base qualities are not given. cDNA synthesis used template-switch 5'RACE with a primer carrying a 10-nucleotide random unique molecular identifier tagging each TCR transcript. Every sequencing run covered 15-18 subjects and yielded more than 160 million TCR-beta sequences. Total RNA was extracted with the RNeasy kit. Using the KAPA Real-time Library Amplification kit, TCR-beta VDJ regions were amplified with primers for the TCR constant region and the 5'RACE anchor. A first PCR added sample indexes and Illumina adaptors, after which a second PCR increased the library yield. After Ampure bead purification, the roughly 650 bp TCR product was size-selected on a 2% E-gel SizeSelection system. Before pooling, library quality was checked on a Bioanalyzer, concentration was measured with Qubit, and libraries were quantified with the Kapa Library Quantification kit. An Illumina HiSeq 2500 sequenced the libraries paired-end 2 x 150 bp. To increase sequence diversity, roughly 24-32% phiX was spiked into each library pool. As for how the authors treated the data: Quality-filtered reads were processed with the UMI-based MiGEC pipeline, and over 75% of raw TCR sequences were removed by the MiGEC pipeline during error correction. VDJ genes were aligned to IMGT germline references, and clonotypes were defined by unique CDR3 amino acid sequence plus V-J genes. Clonal expansion, Shannon diversity and CDR3 relatedness (CalcPairwiseDistances, ClusterSamples) were evaluated with VDJtools, and phylogenetic trees were built with CLCbio workbench. Clones with at least 8 unique UMIs were defined as expanded, with this threshold being based on coefficient-of-variation modelling across technical triplicates. TCRdb reprocessed the public reads (quality trimming at Q25 with fastp, clone calling with MiXCR) and kept in-frame beta chains. Rows with one shared CDR3 protein collapse into an entry with the most common genes and DNA. TCRdb, not the authors, supplied the V and J calls. This sample lists some 49,000 distinct CDR3 sequences; more than 8% were detected once. The ten largest make up about 1.6% of the sample.

Trimming removed 3 bases from V and 6 bases from J; the gene matches leave 18 bases unexplained. In the germline V gene (reference sequence), CDR1 corresponds to DFQATT and CDR2 to SNEGSKA. Reading from cysteine to phenylalanine, the CDR3 counts 17 amino acids. Only the CDR3 DNA stays, 51 bases, in frame from base 1. The sample's time point label, in plain terms: longitudinal time-point 1 (baseline). The healthy controls were volunteers from blood banks in Maryland, USA. For unsorted PBMC libraries, 2 million PBMCs were used after storage in RNAlater at -80 degrees C until RNA extraction. PBMCs were separated from peripheral blood using Ficoll-Hypaque density gradient centrifugation and then cryopreserved in liquid nitrogen.

The chain links TRBV20-1 with TRBJ1-2; 8 central bases correspond to TRBD1. This clonotype originated in a woman between 40 and 55 years old in good health. The sequenced material came from PBMCs. CDR3 protein: CSASLLLAGGWVNGYTF. The DNA sequence is TGCAGTGCTAGTCTCCTCTTGGCAGGGGGCTGGGTTAATGGCTACACCTTC.